These 7 T cell receptor beta chains came from one sample sequenced in a study of cytomegalovirus exposure and HLA in healthy donors (dated 2017 in TCRdb). Receptors were amplified or captured by the immunoSEQ multiplex PCR assay. For the multiplex PCR, a mixture combining 60 forward primers for TCR Vbeta segments and 13 reverse primers for TCR Jbeta segments was used. Not all clones reach the TCRdb copy of this immuneACCESS table, which keeps in-frame sequences only. Checked studies attribute under half of the gap to unresolved V genes and leave the rest unexplained. The sample has approximately 110,000 clones on record, over 60% of them singletons. The ten largest make up 2.5% to 3% of the sample. The specimen sequenced was PBMCs. The origin of the receptors is a woman aged 18-29 years in good health and CMV-seropositive.

The chain carries TRBV6-6 and TRBJ2-1; 9 bases line up with TRBD2. V was pared by 8 bases and J by 13 bases, with 6 bases of the junction left unmatched. The germline V gene has CDR1 MNHNY and CDR2 SVGAGI (reference sequence). The CDR3 is 11 residues long. Written as DNA, the CDR3 is TGTGCCAGCGGCCTAGCGGGGACACAGTTCTTC. This translates into CASGLAGTQFF.

CDR3 nucleotide sequence: TGTGCCAGCAGTCCTACTAGCGGGAGAACCCCAGATACGCAGTATTTT. Encoded protein: CASSPTSGRTPDTQYF. The rearrangement links TRBV5-4 to TRBJ2-3, with 11 bases fitting TRBD2. CDR3 length: 16 amino acids. Germline V gives CDR1 SGHNT, CDR2 YYREEE (reference sequence). Trimming took 5 bases from V and 4 from J; bases not matched to a gene: 9.

This chain connects TRBV19 to TRBJ2-3; TRBD1 matches at 8 bases. Unmatched junction bases numbered 11, after V lost 7 bases and J lost 8 bases. The germline CDR1 and CDR2 sequences are LNHDA and SQIVND (reference sequence). The CDR3 has 14 residues. As DNA, the CDR3 is TGTGCCAGTAAAGGGACAGGCACTCGGGGTACGCAGTATTTT. The encoded protein is CASKGTGTRGTQYF.

The chain uses TRBV9 and TRBJ1-1; D gene uncertain. Germline loops: CDR1 SGDLS, CDR2 YYNGEE. With 0 bases removed from V and 1 base from J, the gap between germline ends came to 7 bases. This CDR3 is built from 14 residues. The CDR3 nucleotides are TGTGCCAGCAGCGTAGTAGGCGGGAACACTGAAGCTTTCTTT. Its protein is CASSVVGGNTEAFF.

V gene TRBV19 combines with J gene TRBJ1-1, with TRBD1 identical over 9 bases. Germline CDR1 reads LNHDA; CDR2 reads SQIVND (reference sequence). J was trimmed by 1 base and V by 2 bases; bases with no gene match: 8. CDR3 length equals 17 residues. The CDR3 protein is CASSIPGQGISNTEAFF. Written as DNA, the CDR3 is TGTGCCAGTAGTATACCCGGACAGGGGATCTCGAACACTGAAGCTTTCTTT.

The chain is built from TRBV11-1 and TRBJ2-1, with TRBD1 identical over 9 bases. This CDR3 is 14 amino acids long. V gave up 5 bases and J gave up 5 bases; unmatched junction bases: 4. Per germline, CDR1 SGHAT and CDR2 FQDESV (reference sequence). This CDR3 is CASSPRTGDNEQFF. Written as DNA, the CDR3 is TGTGCCAGCAGCCCCCGGACAGGGGACAATGAGCAGTTCTTC.

The chain has TRBV6-5 and TRBJ1-2; no firm D call. The V and J ends lost 2 bases and 1 base respectively, with 8 bases between them. Germline values: CDR1 MNHEY, CDR2 SVGAGI. This CDR3 is 14 amino acids long. The CDR3: CASSYGRNNYGYTF. The CDR3 DNA sequence: TGTGCCAGCAGTTACGGCAGAAATAACTATGGCTACACCTTC.